This T cell receptor (beta chain) was sequenced in a study of immune characterization of retroperitoneal liposarcoma. CDR3 length: 14 amino acids. The ends lost 6 bases at V and 8 bases at J; junction bases unmatched: 10. Germline V lookup: CDR1 MNHNS, CDR2 SASEGT. This clonotype was seen just once. Since a much larger clone is just one base distant, this may be a read error. From the PCR reads, TCRdb called clonotypes with MiXCR, one entry per CDR3 protein. Of 8,000 or so distinct CDR3 sequences listed, more than 35% are singletons. The clonotype originates from a male donor with retroperitoneal liposarcoma. The specimen sequenced was tumor tissue. The chain combines TRBV6-1 with TRBJ2-1, with 7 bases lining up with TRBD1. Here the CDR3 reads CASSRRDSHYEQFF. The CDR3 nucleotides are TGTGCCAGCAGCCGACGGGACAGCCATTATGAGCAGTTCTTC.